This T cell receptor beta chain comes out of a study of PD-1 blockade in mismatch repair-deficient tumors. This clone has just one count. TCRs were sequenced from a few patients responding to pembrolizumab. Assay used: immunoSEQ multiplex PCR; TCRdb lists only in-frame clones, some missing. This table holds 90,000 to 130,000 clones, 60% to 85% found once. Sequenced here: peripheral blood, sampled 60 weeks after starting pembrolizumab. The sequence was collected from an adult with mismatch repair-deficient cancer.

The CDR3 reads CASQGGGSYNEQFF. The DNA of the CDR3 is TGTGCCAGCCAAGGGGGTGGCTCCTACAATGAGCAGTTCTTC. The chain is built from TRBV2 and TRBJ2-1, with D possibly being TRBD1 (6 bases). Germline CDR1 is SNHLY and CDR2 is FYNNEI. Trimming stripped 8 bases from V and 0 bases from J, with 11 bases between. The CDR3 length is 14 residues.